This T cell receptor (beta chain) was observed in a study of blood T cells in healthy people across ages. Study-level results: The fall in TCR beta diversity per million T cells was roughly linear with age.

Healthy Caucasians from Russia aged roughly 6 to 95 served as donors. Germline V gene data show CDR1 as SGHRS and CDR2 as YFSETQ. Trimming took off 2 bases at V and 8 bases at J, with 16 bases between the two ends. CDR3 length: 14 residues. A single count supports this clonotype. No antigen is known for it. For the second PCR, which ran for roughly 7 to 11 cycles, a sample-barcoded 5' primer and a J-beta primer mix were used. TCRdb reanalysed the 5' RACE reads using MiXCR and keeps one entry per CDR3 protein. This sample has fewer than 2 million distinct CDR3 sequences, with approximately 39% found just once.

The chain employs TRBV5-1 and TRBJ1-1; perhaps TRBD1 as D (6 bases). The clonotype comes from a human donor in good health. Sequencing was done on a sample of blood. The CDR3 region is CASSLQGGLWEAFF. In nucleotides, the CDR3 is TGCGCCAGCAGCTTACAGGGTGGACTTTGGGAAGCTTTCTTT.